This T cell receptor (beta chain) was found in a study of identical twins (dated by TCRdb to the mid-2010s). Describing the broader study: The study deep-sequenced TCR alpha and beta repertoires from monozygotic twins, unrelated adults of various ages and cord blood to test whether fetal clonotypes persist. Replicate twin experiments were performed at different times using different library preparation protocols to rule out contamination. Overall results and qualifications from the work: Abundant cord blood beta clonotypes carried fewer insertions; young adult naive repertoires showed a weaker similar trend, while memory repertoires showed none. Zero-insertion analyses could be partly confounded by invariant T cells such as MAIT and iNKT, although diverse VJ usage argued against such confounding for most clonotypes. Excess twin sharing in beta out-of-frame sequences was weaker because fewer shared sequences lowered the signal-to-noise ratio. In monozygotic twins, recombination models systematically underestimated out-of-frame TCR alpha sharing, but the models matched the sharing seen between unrelated individuals. Because the same donors could not be followed over many years, conclusions were based on cross-sectional statistical analysis. Compared with coincidental sharing between unrelated individuals, out-of-frame TCR alpha sequences shared between twins had an excess of sequences with low generation probability.

All donors were healthy Caucasians. Three pairs of female monozygotic twins, all aged roughly 18 to 29 years, were included in the twin cohort. CD4+ and CD8+ T cell populations were isolated with positive isolation kits from Invitrogen. The method was 5' RACE. Instrument used: Illumina HiSeq 2000. Template switching added a universal primer binding site, and the final cDNA carried a unique molecular identifier that allowed TCR cDNA molecules to be counted accurately. First-strand cDNA for TCR alpha and beta chains was synthesized from specific primers in the conserved constant-segment region. To control for contamination, every cDNA library carried two barcodes: a SMART-Mk sample barcode plus Illumina barcodes. TruSeq adapter sequences along with Illumina sample barcodes were introduced in two successive PCR steps. The Illumina HiSeq platform was used with custom primers to sequence TCR alpha and beta cDNA libraries. Regarding the original processing steps: Unique molecular identifiers were extracted from raw reads with MiGEC, and CDR3 positions were determined with MiXCR. For each individual, recombination models were inferred using an EM algorithm with the repgenHMM and IGoR tools. Shared clonotypes were analyzed with the tcR package in R, and sharing was normalized by the product of cloneset sizes. Out-of-frame nonproductive sequences were analyzed to study raw recombination free of thymic and clonal selection effects. Using fastp trimming at Q25 and MiXCR clonotype assembly, TCRdb reanalyzed the public sequencing data and kept in-frame beta chains. Rows are combined by CDR3 protein, so each entry shows the most common genes and DNA. The V and J calls reflect TCRdb's pipeline rather than the authors' work. The sample contains a few hundred thousand distinct CDR3 sequences, roughly 24% of them found a single time. Together, the top ten hold 2.9% of the sample.

Details on this clonotype: What antigen it recognizes has not been identified. The sample holds no much larger clone one base away, and base qualities are not on file.

CDR1 and CDR2, per the germline V gene, are SQVTM and ANQGSEA. The CDR3 has 13 amino acids, counting the end cysteine and phenylalanine. CDR3 DNA only is kept here, 39 bases in frame from base 1. V lost 7 bases and J lost 6 bases, and the count of bases not matched to a germline gene is 11. This same sample was also part of a study on T cells expressing NK-cell markers. That second report states: Three sorted T-cell subsets (CD3+CD56+NKG2C+, CD3+CD56+NKG2C- and CD3+CD56-NKG2C+) from about 8 donors had their TCR beta-chain repertoires profiled. Among the eight sequenced donors, seven were HCMV-seropositive and one was HCMV-seronegative. To restrict sorting to alphabetaTCR-expressing T cells, an anti-gammadeltaTCR antibody was added in several experiments. In a handful of donors, the dominant CD3+CD56+NKG2C+ clonotypes ranked among the top 10 CD8+ clonotypes, making up roughly 1.0-7.0% of CD8+ T cells. Those dominant clonotypes were again the most abundant among CD3+CD56-NKG2C+ cells in a handful of donors, at roughly 25-65%. Whether the expanded NKG2C-expressing T cell clones were specific for HCMV antigens was left unclear. The study sequenced eight donors, all healthy volunteers chosen at random: three men and five women. HCMV-specific IgG was detected in serum with a commercial ELISA kit to determine HCMV serostatus. MIGEC was used to demultiplex reads and group the reads by UMI, and MiTCR was used to assemble and quantify clonotypes. To exclude erroneous sequences, only TCR cDNA sequences supported by at least two reads were retained. The tcR package was used for downstream repertoire analysis, and clonotypes were matched between fractions using CDR3 nucleotide sequence together with V segment. Antigen specificity was annotated against VDJdb with VDJmatch, allowing one amino acid substitution in CDR3.

Here the chain combines TRBV29-1 and TRBJ1-1; 7 central bases correspond to TRBD1. This TCR was sampled from a woman between 18 and 29 years old in good health. Sequencing was performed on CD4+ T cells sorted from blood. The CDR3 is CSAADRLGPEAFF. The DNA sequence is given as TGCAGCGCTGCGGACAGGCTGGGTCCTGAAGCTTTCTTT.